This T cell receptor beta chain comes out of a study of CD8+CD57+ T cells in acquired aplastic anemia. Looking at the study overall: The sorted CD4+ and CD8+ cells yielded an average approximately 3.2 ug of DNA.

Between the trimmed V and J ends, which lost 1 base and 4 bases, there was a span of 15 bases. Germline V CDR1 and CDR2: SGHDT, YYEEEE. CDR3 size: 17 residues. At least ten counts were recorded for this clonotype. The antigen is not known. In patients chosen for sequencing, flow cytometry had shown CD8+CD57+ cell expansion. Patients had received no therapy at the time of blood sampling. Template material for TCR beta VDJ and CDR3 profiling consisted of genomic DNA. TCRdb used MiXCR to reprocess the reads, holding one entry per CDR3 protein. The sample records more than 45,000 distinct CDR3 sequences, roughly three fifths being singletons. Findings of the study overall: Some 31 sequences, all CD8+ CDR3, were shared between patients and controls.

The chain couples TRBV5-6 to TRBJ2-6, with a possible D match to TRBD1 (5 bases). This receptor was taken from a human donor with aplastic anemia. Sequencing was carried out using sorted CD4+, CD8+, or CD8+CD57+ T cells (not recorded which) from PBMCs. CDR3 nucleotides: TGTGCCAGCAGCTTGAGGGTGGGGCTCTCCGGGGCCAACGTCCTGACTTTC. Residues: CASSLRVGLSGANVLTF.